This T cell receptor beta chain derives from a study of T cell changes during pregnancy in multiple sclerosis. The data were produced by immunoSEQ multiplex PCR, yet TCRdb's version contains in-frame clones alone and is incomplete. The sample shows about 75,000 clones, about 94% of them seen only once. The germline V and J ends were trimmed by 0 bases and 1 base, with 10 bases remaining between them. The CDR3 extends over 16 amino acids. CDR1 and CDR2 from the germline V gene are SGHTA and FQGNSA. V is TRBV7-2 and J is TRBJ1-3; D remains ambiguous. This material consisted of CD4+ T cells from peripheral blood mononuclear cells, taken after pregnancy. The receptor was isolated from a female donor with multiple sclerosis, enrolled in a pregnancy study. CDR3 sequence (DNA): TGTGCCAGCAGCTTAGCGTCGGGTGTTTCTGGAAACACCATATATTTT. Residues: CASSLASGVSGNTIYF.